These 23 T cell receptor beta chains share one sample of origin, sequenced in a study of early T cells in non-severe SARS-CoV-2 infection. TCRdb reprocessed the 5' RACE reads via MiXCR and lists one record per CDR3 protein. The table lists 60,000 to 85,000 distinct CDR3 sequences, around 15% of them singletons. Sequenced material: whole blood. The receptors derive from an adult who was a healthcare worker with PCR-confirmed SARS-CoV-2 infection or an uninfected control (not recorded which).

This clonotype appeared a few times. V and J are TRBV11-2 and TRBJ2-7, with D uncertain. Germline values: CDR1 SGHAT, CDR2 FQNNGV. Trimming took off 1 base at V and 3 bases at J, with 16 bases between the two ends. The CDR3 contains 16 residues. The CDR3 nucleotides are TGTGCCAGCAGCTTAGCACCCTTAGACATTAACTACGAGCAGTACTTC. Translation: CASSLAPLDINYEQYF.

This clonotype was counted between two and nine times. The V call is TRBV12-3 or TRBV12-4, the J call TRBJ2-1, with TRBD2 identical over 8 bases. The V and J ends lost 3 bases and 7 bases, in that order; junction bases with no gene match: 14. The CDR3 extends over 17 amino acids. This chain's CDR3 is CASSFPGLAGLRNEQFF. The CDR3 coding sequence is TGTGCCAGCAGTTTCCCGGGGTTAGCGGGATTGAGAAATGAGCAGTTCTTC.

V and J are TRBV30 and TRBJ2-7; 9 nucleotides align to TRBD2. V was clipped by 4 bases and J by 1 base; unmatched bases: 5. This CDR3 region has 14 residues. Germline values: CDR1 GTSNPN, CDR2 SVGIG (reference sequence). The CDR3 reads CAWTSGMGSYEQYF. In nucleotides, the CDR3 is TGTGCCTGGACTAGCGGGATGGGTTCCTACGAGCAGTACTTC.

This clonotype occurred a few times. V and J are TRBV7-9 and TRBJ2-3; TRBD2 aligns across 7 bases. The CDR3 is 15 amino acids. J was trimmed by 3 bases and V by 2 bases; bases with no gene match: 5. Germline V gives CDR1 SEHNR, CDR2 FQNEAQ (reference sequence). The DNA of the CDR3 is TGTGCCAGCAGCTTAAAGCGGGGTCGGACAGATACGCAGTATTTT. It is translated as CASSLKRGRTDTQYF.

CDR3 sequence reads: CSARGLLTVGYGYTF. CDR3 DNA sequence: TGCAGTGCTAGGGGACTCCTAACAGTAGGCTATGGCTACACCTTC. The chain couples TRBV20-1 to TRBJ1-2, with a weak D call TRBD1 (5 bases). V was shortened by 3 bases and J by 4 bases, with 18 bases between the two germline ends. CDR3 length equals 15 residues. Germline V CDR1 and CDR2: DFQATT, SNEGSKA (reference sequence).

J is TRBJ2-1 and V is TRBV13; weak D call: TRBD2 (6 bases). Germline V CDR1 and CDR2: PRHDT, FYEKMQ (reference sequence). Trimming took off 2 bases at V and 7 bases at J, with 18 bases between the two ends. The CDR3 extends over 16 amino acids. The CDR3 DNA follows: TGTGCCAGCAGCTTACGTGGCGGGAATTCGGGAAATGAGCAGTTCTTC. Its translation: CASSLRGGNSGNEQFF.

The CDR3 region is CASSPMESTSYEQYF. DNA of the CDR3: TGTGCCAGCAGTCCGATGGAGAGCACCTCCTACGAGCAGTACTTC. The chain carries TRBV6-2 or TRBV6-3 and TRBJ2-7, with D unresolved. Germline CDR1 MNHEY, CDR2 SVGEGT. V lost 5 bases, J lost 0 bases, and 14 bases lay in between. The CDR3 is 15 amino acids.

This clonotype has a handful of counts. The V gene is TRBV6-4, the J gene TRBJ2-1; 11 positions agree with TRBD2. Unmatched junction bases numbered 8, after V lost 6 bases and J lost 7 bases. Per germline, CDR1 MRHNA and CDR2 SNTAGT. This CDR3 spans 15 amino acids. CDR3 nucleotides: TGTGCCAGCAGCGCACTAGCGGGGGCAGGGAATGAGCAGTTCTTC. Translating gives CASSALAGAGNEQFF.

This clonotype was counted many times. This rearrangement joins TRBV7-3 to TRBJ1-1, with unresolved D. The V and J ends lost 3 bases and 13 bases respectively, with 18 bases between them. The V gene's germline CDR1 is SGHTA and CDR2 FQGTGA. CDR3 length: 13 amino acids. The CDR3 sequence: CASSFDGTLNGFF. As DNA, the CDR3 is TGTGCCAGCAGCTTTGATGGAACACTGAACGGTTTCTTT. The full variable domain, completed using reference TRBV7-3 and TRBJ1-1, is GAGVSQTPSNKVTEKGKYVELRCDPISGHTALYWYRQSLGQGPEFLIYFQGTGAADDSGLPNDRFFAVRPEGSVSTLKIQRTERGDSAVYLCASSFDGTLNGFFGQGTRLTVV.

The chain is built from TRBV18 and TRBJ2-7; TRBD2 matches at 10 bases. Per the germline V gene, CDR1 is KGHSH and CDR2 is LQKENI. J lost 2 bases, V lost 0 bases, and 7 bases had no gene match. The CDR3 runs 17 residues. The CDR3 DNA sequence: TGTGCCAGCTCACCACCGGGACTAGCGAACCCAACCTACGAGCAGTACTTC. This gives the protein CASSPPGLANPTYEQYF. Drawing the rest from reference TRBV18 and TRBJ2-7, the complete variable domain is NAGVMQNPRHLVRRRGQEARLRCSPMKGHSHVYWYRQLPEEGLKFMVYLQKENIIDESGMPKERFSAEFPKEGPSILRIQQVVRGDSAAYFCASSPPGLANPTYEQYFGPGTRLTVT.

This clonotype was seen more than once but under ten times. The rearrangement joins TRBV20-1 to TRBJ2-3; maybe TRBD2 (7 bases). The ends were cut back, 4 bases at V and 1 base at J, with 18 bases in the middle. Germline V gene data show CDR1 as DFQATT and CDR2 as SNEGSKA (reference sequence). The CDR3 is made up of 16 amino acids. CDR3 amino acids: CSATRGAWRGTDTQYF. CDR3 in DNA: TGCAGTGCTACCCGGGGGGCCTGGAGGGGCACAGATACGCAGTATTTT.

The sample holds many counts of this clonotype. V usage is TRBV9 and J usage is TRBJ2-7, with D possibly matching TRBD2 (6 bases). From germline, CDR1 is SGDLS and CDR2 YYNGEE. Trimming stripped 3 bases from V and 2 bases from J, with 9 bases between. CDR3 length: 13 residues. The CDR3 here is CASSAGLPYEQYF. CDR3 coding DNA: TGTGCCAGCAGCGCGGGACTTCCCTACGAGCAGTACTTC.

This clonotype was detected a few times. The chain carries TRBV18 and TRBJ2-7; 10 nucleotides match TRBD1. Germline CDR1 reads KGHSH; CDR2 reads LQKENI. The CDR3 extends over 13 amino acids. The trim removed 3 bases at V and 7 bases at J, leaving 3 bases unmatched. Written as DNA, the CDR3 is TGTGCCAGCTCACCTCGGGACAGGGGAGAGCAGTACTTC. Residues: CASSPRDRGEQYF.

The chain couples TRBV24-1 to TRBJ1-1; D is undetermined. CDR1 KGHDR and CDR2 SFDVKD come from the germline V gene. This CDR3 comprises 13 residues. With 3 bases removed from V and 6 bases from J, the gap between germline ends came to 10 bases. The CDR3 reads CATSDPPGAEAFF. DNA of the CDR3: TGTGCCACCAGTGATCCGCCCGGCGCTGAAGCTTTCTTT.

Sample share makes this clonotype medium-sized. V and J are TRBV4-1 and TRBJ2-1; 15 bases align to TRBD2. The CDR3 extends over 15 amino acids. Germline V gene data show CDR1 as MGHRA and CDR2 as YSYEKL. Trimming cost V 1 base and J 13 bases; bases outside gene matches: 5. This CDR3 reads CASSQGTSGGEEQFF. CDR3 sequence (DNA): TGCGCCAGCAGCCAAGGGACTAGCGGGGGGGAGGAACAGTTCTTC.

This clonotype was picked up many times. The chain uses TRBV7-8 and TRBJ2-3; tentatively, D is TRBD2 (5 bases). In germline, CDR1 is SGHVS, CDR2 FQNEAQ. V was clipped by 5 bases and J by 7 bases, with 10 bases between them. The CDR3 consists of 12 residues. The CDR3 sequence is CASSLDLNTQYF. Here the CDR3 DNA reads TGTGCCAGCAGCCTGGACTTAAATACGCAGTATTTT.

This clonotype was counted between two and nine times. The chain uses TRBV28 and TRBJ1-5; D is undetermined. Germline V gene sequence: CDR1 MDHEN, CDR2 SYDVKM. This CDR3 comprises 15 residues. V gave up 2 bases and J gave up 7 bases, with 15 bases separating them. The CDR3 DNA reads as TGTGCCAGCAGTTTAATATCGGGTATAGGGCAGCCCCAGCATTTT. It specifies CASSLISGIGQPQHF.

This clonotype was found a few times. J is TRBJ2-1 and V is TRBV18; 12 nucleotides align to TRBD2. Trimming cost V 3 bases and J 0 bases; bases outside gene matches: 6. There are 18 residues in the CDR3. Germline loops: CDR1 KGHSH, CDR2 LQKENI. The CDR3 protein is CASSPPSGGVASYNEQFF. Here the CDR3 DNA reads TGTGCCAGCTCACCGCCTAGCGGGGGGGTTGCCTCCTACAATGAGCAGTTCTTC.

The chain couples TRBV28 to TRBJ2-3; tentatively, D is TRBD1 (6 bases). V lost 4 bases to trimming and J lost 5 bases, with 16 bases between them. The CDR3 extends over 15 amino acids. CDR1 MDHEN and CDR2 SYDVKM come from the germline V gene. For the CDR3, the DNA is TGTGCCAGCAGTTCAACAGGGACCGAGAGAGATACGCAGTATTTT. Translating gives CASSSTGTERDTQYF. The complete variable domain, with remaining parts taken from reference TRBV28 and TRBJ2-3, reads DVKVTQSSRYLVKRTGEKVFLECVQDMDHENMFWYRQDPGLGLRLIYFSYDVKMKEKGDIPEGYSVSREKKERFSLILESASTNQTSMYLCASSSTGTERDTQYFGPGTRLTVL.

Ten or more counts support this clonotype. The chain is built from TRBV29-1 and TRBJ2-5; TRBD2 aligns across 9 bases. CDR1 is SQVTM and CDR2 is ANQGSEA in the germline V gene. This CDR3 contains 15 residues. The DNA for the CDR3 is TGCAGTGAAGAACCGGGACTAGCCCCACCGGAGACCCAGTACTTC. Translated: CSEEPGLAPPETQYF. The full variable domain, rest sourced from reference TRBV29-1 and TRBJ2-5, is SAVISQKPSRDICQRGTSLTIQCQVDSQVTMMFWYRQQPGQSLTLIATANQGSEATYESGFVIDKFPISRPNLTFSTLTVSNMSPEDSSIYLCSEEPGLAPPETQYFGPGTRLLVL.

On this clonotype: A much larger clone sits a single nucleotide away, making a read error possible. This chain uses TRBV29-1 with TRBJ1-2, with a possible D match to TRBD1 (6 bases). The CDR3 contains 13 residues. Germline assignment: CDR1 SQVTM and CDR2 ANQGSEA. DNA for the CDR3: TGCAGCGTTGGGGGGACATTGGCTAATGGCTGCACCTTC. Amino acid sequence: CSVGGTLANGCTF.

This clonotype was seen only a few times. The V gene is TRBV10-3, the J gene TRBJ2-5, with TRBD1 matching over 10 bases. CDR3 length: 15 amino acids. The germline V gene has CDR1 ENHRY and CDR2 SYGVKD. The V gene end was trimmed by 8 bases and the J gene end by 4 bases; junction bases not matched to a gene: 10. This CDR3 is CAISRGRDRGETQYF. CDR3 sequence (DNA): TGTGCCATCTCGAGGGGACGGGACAGGGGAGAGACCCAGTACTTC.

The chain links TRBV24-1 to TRBJ2-7; the D gene could be TRBD1 or TRBD2 (5 bases each). V shed 9 bases and J shed 7 bases, with 12 bases lying between them. Per germline, CDR1 KGHDR and CDR2 SFDVKD. The CDR3 is made up of 11 amino acids. CDR3 nucleotides: TGTGCCACCGGGGCAGAGCGGGAGCAGTACTTC. Its translation is CATGAEREQYF.